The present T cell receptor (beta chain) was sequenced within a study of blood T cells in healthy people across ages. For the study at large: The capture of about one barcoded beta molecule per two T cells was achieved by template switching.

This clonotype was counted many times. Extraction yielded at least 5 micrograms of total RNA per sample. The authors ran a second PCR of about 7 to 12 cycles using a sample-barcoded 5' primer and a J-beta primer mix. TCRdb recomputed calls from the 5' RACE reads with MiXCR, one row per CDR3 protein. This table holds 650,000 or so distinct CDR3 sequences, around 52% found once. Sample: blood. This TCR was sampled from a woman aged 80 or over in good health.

CDR3 sequence (DNA): TGTGCCAGCAGGACCCTGGCGGAGGATACGCAGTATTTT. Translating it yields CASRTLAEDTQYF. The J gene is TRBJ2-3, the V gene TRBV7-2; D gene ambiguous. CDR3 length: 13 amino acids. Per the germline V gene, CDR1 is SGHTA and CDR2 is FQGNSA. Deletions cut 6 bases from V and 6 bases from J, with 13 bases between.